Following are 23 T cell receptor beta chains from one sample sequenced in a study of T cell changes during pregnancy in multiple sclerosis. Libraries were prepared by immunoSEQ multiplex PCR; TCRdb keeps only in-frame clonotypes and omits some of them. Of 75,000 to 95,000 clones listed, about 92% are singletons. The sequencing used peripheral blood, collected in the first trimester of pregnancy. Every receptor here comes from a female donor with multiple sclerosis, enrolled in a pregnancy study.

This clone has a single count. V gene TRBV5-1 combines with J gene TRBJ2-5, with D possibly being TRBD2 (7 bases). Trimming took off 0 bases at V and 5 bases at J, with 14 bases between the two ends. The CDR3 runs 15 residues. The germline gives CDR1 SGHRS, CDR2 YFSETQ. CDR3 amino acids: CASSLDRGGGETQYF. DNA for the CDR3: TGCGCCAGCAGCTTGGATCGAGGGGGAGGGGAGACCCAGTACTTC.

The gene calls are TRBV30 and TRBJ2-3, with D tentatively TRBD2 (6 bases). In germline, CDR1 is GTSNPN, CDR2 SVGIG (reference sequence). This CDR3 contains 11 residues. Trimming took 3 bases from V and 6 from J, leaving 7 bases between them. CDR3 sequence reads: CAWRTRDTQYF. The CDR3 nucleotides are TGTGCCTGGAGGACTAGGGATACGCAGTATTTT. The variable domain in full, with the rest retrieved from reference TRBV30 and TRBJ2-3, is SQTIHQWPATLVQPVGSPLSLECTVEGTSNPNLYWYRQAAGRGLQLLFYSVGIGQISSEVPQNLSASRPQDRQFILSSKKLLLSDSGFYLCAWRTRDTQYFGPGTRLTVL.

V is TRBV27 and J is TRBJ1-2, with D hard to call. The germline V gene encodes CDR1 MNHEY and CDR2 SMNVEV (reference sequence). The length of the CDR3 is 15 residues. The germline V and J ends were trimmed by 4 bases and 4 bases, with 16 bases remaining between them. The CDR3 here is CASSSGASILYGYTF. The CDR3 DNA sequence: TGTGCCAGCAGTTCGGGTGCGTCTATCCTCTATGGCTACACCTTC.

The V call is TRBV20-1, the J call TRBJ2-3; TRBD2 agrees at 8 bases. Germline lookup yields CDR1 DFQATT and CDR2 SNEGSKA (reference sequence). The CDR3 contains 11 residues. V was pared by 5 bases and J by 10 bases, with 5 bases of the junction left unmatched. The CDR3 sequence: CSARGGAAQYF. The CDR3 DNA follows: TGCAGTGCTCGGGGGGGGGCAGCGCAGTATTTT.

The chain couples TRBV30 to TRBJ1-5, with 12 bases matching TRBD1. This CDR3 has 16 residues. Germline V gene sequence: CDR1 GTSNPN, CDR2 SVGIG (reference sequence). Trimming removed 5 bases from V and 2 bases from J; junction bases left unmatched: 7. The CDR3 sequence is CAWGTGTGGRNQPQHF. CDR3 DNA: TGTGCCTGGGGGACCGGGACAGGGGGCCGCAATCAGCCCCAGCATTTT.

J is TRBJ1-5 and V is TRBV21-1; the D segment call TRBD1 is taken from the table without a DNA check. TRBV21-1 is a known pseudogene. This CDR3 is 13 amino acids long. Here the CDR3 reads CASSSDRAQPQHF. CDR3 nucleotide sequence: TGTGCCAGCAGCAGCGACAGGGCCCAGCCCCAGCATTTT.

This sequence joins TRBV4-2 and TRBJ2-7, with 9 bases aligning to TRBD1. The CDR3 is 17 amino acids. Germline CDR1 LGHNA, CDR2 YNFKEQ. The V segment lost 0 bases and the J segment 5 bases; nucleotides outside the gene matches: 11. The chain's CDR3 is CASSQEYRDRVRNEQYF. CDR3 DNA sequence: TGTGCCAGCAGCCAAGAGTACCGGGACAGGGTACGTAACGAGCAGTACTTC.

The chain combines TRBV30 with TRBJ1-1; 8 nucleotides match TRBD1. CDR1 GTSNPN and CDR2 SVGIG come from the germline V gene (reference sequence). This CDR3 is built from 15 residues. The trim removed 5 bases at V and 4 bases at J, leaving 12 bases unmatched. CDR3 sequence: CAWSWGGQGFTEAFF. As DNA, the CDR3 is TGTGCCTGGTCATGGGGTGGACAGGGTTTCACTGAAGCTTTCTTT.

The chain couples TRBV2 to TRBJ1-1, with TRBD1 matching over 7 bases. Trimming removed 6 bases from V and 0 bases from J; junction bases left unmatched: 10. Germline lookup yields CDR1 SNHLY and CDR2 FYNNEI. The CDR3 extends over 16 amino acids. The CDR3 nucleotides read TGTGCCAGCAGCGGTCCGGAGGGGGCGATGAACACTGAAGCTTTCTTT. Translating gives CASSGPEGAMNTEAFF.

This chain connects TRBV30 to TRBJ2-7, with D possibly TRBD2 on 5 matching bases. Germline V gene lookup returns CDR1 GTSNPN and CDR2 SVGIG (reference sequence). V gave up 0 bases and J gave up 3 bases, with 6 bases separating them. There are 12 residues in the CDR3. CDR3 residues: CAWSVEGYEQYF. The CDR3, as DNA: TGTGCCTGGAGTGTCGAGGGCTACGAGCAGTACTTC.

The rearrangement uses TRBV7-8 and TRBJ2-3; D unresolved. The CDR3 loop spans 16 amino acids. Germline V CDR1 and CDR2: SGHVS, FQNEAQ. Deletions cut 7 bases from V and 6 bases from J, with 23 bases between. The DNA of the CDR3 is TGTGCCAGCACGTACCGTCAGGCGATGTTTGCGGATACGCAGTATTTT. Translating gives CASTYRQAMFADTQYF. Full variable domain (missing parts from reference TRBV7-8 and TRBJ2-3): GAGVSQSPRYKVAKRGQDVALRCDPISGHVSLFWYQQALGQGPEFLTYFQNEAQLDKSGLPSDRFFAERPEGSVSTLKIQRTQQEDSAVYLCASTYRQAMFADTQYFGPGTRLTVL.

J is TRBJ1-2 and V is TRBV25-1; a possible D gene is TRBD1 (6 bases). The CDR3 loop spans 15 amino acids. With 4 bases removed from V and 3 bases from J, the gap between germline ends came to 15 bases. The germline V gene encodes CDR1 MGHDK and CDR2 SYGVNS. The CDR3 sequence: CASSGGRNGDYGYTF. DNA for the CDR3: TGTGCCAGCAGTGGGGGGCGCAACGGGGACTATGGCTACACCTTC.

This sequence joins TRBV7-2 and TRBJ2-5; TRBD2 might be the D (7 bases). The CDR3 runs to 15 residues. Trimming cost V 5 bases and J 2 bases, with 15 bases left between them. In germline, CDR1 is SGHTA, CDR2 FQGNSA. CDR3 bases: TGTGCCAGCAGCAAAGGGGGGGCAGGGCAAGAGACCCAGTACTTC. The encoded protein is CASSKGGAGQETQYF.

This clone is a singleton in its sample. The rearrangement uses TRBV19 and TRBJ2-1; a weak D match, TRBD1 (6 bases). V was clipped by 6 bases and J by 1 base, with 16 bases between them. The CDR3 is 16 amino acids. Germline V gives CDR1 LNHDA, CDR2 SQIVND (reference sequence). CDR3 in DNA: TGTGCCAGTAGGAAGTCAGGGGCGAATTCCTACAATGAGCAGTTCTTC. Translated: CASRKSGANSYNEQFF.

The chain employs TRBV5-1 and TRBJ1-4; D possibly corresponds to TRBD1 (5 bases). Germline V lookup: CDR1 SGHRS, CDR2 YFSETQ. V gave up 3 bases and J gave up 4 bases, with 13 bases separating them. The CDR3 runs 15 residues. The CDR3 loop reads CASSSITGLNEKLFF. CDR3 DNA sequence: TGCGCCAGCAGCTCGATTACGGGACTTAATGAAAAACTGTTTTTT.

The V gene is TRBV5-1, the J gene TRBJ1-1; weak D call: TRBD1 (6 bases). Germline V gene lookup returns CDR1 SGHRS and CDR2 YFSETQ. The V and J ends lost 3 bases and 3 bases respectively, with 12 bases between them. CDR3 length equals 14 residues. The CDR3 nucleotides read TGCGCCAGCAGCTCCTCGGGGGGGCACACTGAAGCTTTCTTT. Its translation is CASSSSGGHTEAFF. The full variable domain, in which reference TRBV5-1 and TRBJ1-1 provide the parts outside the CDR3, is KAGVTQTPRYLIKTRGQQVTLSCSPISGHRSVSWYQQTPGQGLQFLFEYFSETQRNKGNFPGRFSGRQFSNSRSEMNVSTLELGDSALYLCASSSSGGHTEAFFGQGTRLTVV.

The genes are TRBV6-1 and TRBJ2-7; TRBD1 agrees at 8 bases. Germline values: CDR1 MNHNS, CDR2 SASEGT. The length of the CDR3 is 15 residues. The V segment lost 1 base and the J segment 4 bases; nucleotides outside the gene matches: 6. Here the CDR3 DNA reads TGTGCCAGCAGTGAAGTTTTGGGACAGGTATACGAGCAGTACTTC. Protein sequence: CASSEVLGQVYEQYF.

This sequence joins TRBV2 and TRBJ1-5; 7 nucleotides match TRBD1. The germline V gene encodes CDR1 SNHLY and CDR2 FYNNEI. The CDR3 extends over 17 amino acids. Trimming took 4 bases from V and 3 from J; bases not matched to a gene: 12. DNA of the CDR3: TGTGCCAGCAGTGCGCTTGAGATTGACAGGGTCAATCAGCCCCAGCATTTT. Protein sequence: CASSALEIDRVNQPQHF.

V usage is TRBV18 and J usage is TRBJ2-7, with 7 bases identical to TRBD2. This CDR3 spans 14 amino acids. Losses at the gene ends were 5 bases for V and 2 bases for J; bases not matched to a gene: 6. Germline CDR1 KGHSH, CDR2 LQKENI. The CDR3 region has the DNA TGTGCCAGCTCAACCCTAGCGGTTGCCTACGAGCAGTACTTC. Amino acid sequence: CASSTLAVAYEQYF.

The rearrangement links TRBV28 to TRBJ2-5; 9 positions agree with TRBD1. The CDR3 consists of 16 residues. J gave up 4 bases and V 3 bases, and 9 bases lay outside the gene matches. Per germline, CDR1 MDHEN and CDR2 SYDVKM. The CDR3 nucleotides read TGTGCCAGCAGTTTGTCCGGACAGGGGTTTCGAGAGACCCAGTACTTC. Protein sequence: CASSLSGQGFRETQYF.

The CDR3 bases are TGTGCCAGCAGAGAGATCGGCGGGAGGGCGTATGAGCAGTTCTTC. It specifies CASREIGGRAYEQFF. The chain carries TRBV2 and TRBJ2-1; 9 nucleotides line up with TRBD2. CDR3 length: 15 amino acids. Trimming cost V 6 bases and J 8 bases; bases outside gene matches: 11. Germline-derived CDR1 and CDR2 are SNHLY and FYNNEI.

The chain is built from TRBV19 and TRBJ2-7, with 16 bases aligning to TRBD2. Germline assignment: CDR1 LNHDA and CDR2 SQIVND (reference sequence). This CDR3 region has 18 residues. J was trimmed by 2 bases and V by 6 bases; bases with no gene match: 10. The chain's CDR3 is CASSLGTSGRGVAYEQYF. DNA of the CDR3: TGTGCCAGTAGCCTTGGGACTAGCGGGAGGGGAGTAGCCTACGAGCAGTACTTC.

This clone was picked up one time. The chain uses TRBV30 and TRBJ2-2; D gene uncertain. V was shortened by 3 bases and J by 4 bases, with 9 bases between the two germline ends. This CDR3 has 13 amino acids. CDR1 and CDR2 from the germline V gene are GTSNPN and SVGIG (reference sequence). The CDR3 sequence is CAWSSDFTGELFF. CDR3 sequence (DNA): TGTGCCTGGAGCTCCGACTTCACCGGGGAGCTGTTTTTT.